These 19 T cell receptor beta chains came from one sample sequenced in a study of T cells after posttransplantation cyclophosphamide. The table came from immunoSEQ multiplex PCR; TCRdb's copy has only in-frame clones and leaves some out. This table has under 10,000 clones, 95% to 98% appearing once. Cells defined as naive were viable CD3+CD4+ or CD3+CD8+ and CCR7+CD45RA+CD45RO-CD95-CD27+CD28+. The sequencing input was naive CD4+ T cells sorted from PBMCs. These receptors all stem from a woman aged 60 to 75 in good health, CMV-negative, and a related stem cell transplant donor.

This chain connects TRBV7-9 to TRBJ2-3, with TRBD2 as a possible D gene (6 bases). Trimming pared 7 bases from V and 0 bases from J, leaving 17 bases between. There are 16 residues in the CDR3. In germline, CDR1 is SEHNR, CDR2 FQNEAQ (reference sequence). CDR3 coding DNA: TGTGCCAGCACACACCGGGACTCCGGGAGCACAGATACGCAGTATTTT. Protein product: CASTHRDSGSTDTQYF.

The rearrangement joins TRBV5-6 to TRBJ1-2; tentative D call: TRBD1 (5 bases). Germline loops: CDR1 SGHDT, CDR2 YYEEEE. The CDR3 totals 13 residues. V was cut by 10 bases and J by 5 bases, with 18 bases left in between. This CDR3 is CAFGRGAQYGYTF. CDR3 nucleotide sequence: TGTGCCTTCGGGAGGGGCGCACAGTATGGCTACACCTTC.

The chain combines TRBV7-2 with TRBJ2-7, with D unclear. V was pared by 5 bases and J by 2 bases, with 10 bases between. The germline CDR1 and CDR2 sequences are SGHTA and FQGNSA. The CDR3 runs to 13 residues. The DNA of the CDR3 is TGTGCCAGCAGCACTCTTAGAGCCTACGAGCAGTACTTC. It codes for CASSTLRAYEQYF.

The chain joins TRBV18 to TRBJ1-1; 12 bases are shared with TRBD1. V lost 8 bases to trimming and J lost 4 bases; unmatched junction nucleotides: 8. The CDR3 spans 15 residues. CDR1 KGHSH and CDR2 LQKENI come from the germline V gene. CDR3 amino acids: CASTGTGGAGTEAFF. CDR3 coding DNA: TGTGCCAGCACCGGGACAGGGGGCGCGGGCACTGAAGCTTTCTTT.

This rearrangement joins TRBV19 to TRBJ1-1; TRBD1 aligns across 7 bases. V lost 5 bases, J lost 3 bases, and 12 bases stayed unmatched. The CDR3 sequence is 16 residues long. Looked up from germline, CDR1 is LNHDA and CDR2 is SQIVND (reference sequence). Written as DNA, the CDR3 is TGTGCCAGTAGTCCTACCCACAGGGGAGGTGACACTGAAGCTTTCTTT. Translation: CASSPTHRGGDTEAFF.

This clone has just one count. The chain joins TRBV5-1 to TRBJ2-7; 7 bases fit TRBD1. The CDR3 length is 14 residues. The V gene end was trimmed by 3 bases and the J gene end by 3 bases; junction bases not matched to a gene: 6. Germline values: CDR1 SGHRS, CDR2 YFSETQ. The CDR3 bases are TGCGCCAGCAGCTCGAGGACAGGCGGCTACGAGCAGTACTTC. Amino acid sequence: CASSSRTGGYEQYF. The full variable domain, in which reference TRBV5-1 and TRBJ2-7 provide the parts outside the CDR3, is KAGVTQTPRYLIKTRGQQVTLSCSPISGHRSVSWYQQTPGQGLQFLFEYFSETQRNKGNFPGRFSGRQFSNSRSEMNVSTLELGDSALYLCASSSRTGGYEQYFGPGTRLTVT.

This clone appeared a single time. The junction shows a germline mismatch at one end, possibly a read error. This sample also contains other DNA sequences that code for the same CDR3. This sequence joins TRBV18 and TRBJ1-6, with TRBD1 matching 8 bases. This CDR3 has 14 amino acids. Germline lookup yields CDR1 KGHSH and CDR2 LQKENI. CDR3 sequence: CASSGQGGHSPLHF. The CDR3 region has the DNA TGTGCCAGCTCAGGACAGGGAGGACATTCCCCCCTCCACTTT. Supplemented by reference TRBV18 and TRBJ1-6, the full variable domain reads NAGVMQNPRHLVRRRGQEARLRCSPMKGHSHVYWYRQLPEEGLKFMVYLQKENIIDESGMPKERFSAEFPKEGPSILRIQQVVRGDSAAYFCASSGQGGHSPLHFGNGTRLTVT.

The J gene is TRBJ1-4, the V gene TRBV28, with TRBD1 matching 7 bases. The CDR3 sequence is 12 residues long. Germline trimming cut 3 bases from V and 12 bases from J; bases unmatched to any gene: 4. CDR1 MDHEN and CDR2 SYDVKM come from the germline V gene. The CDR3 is CASSFLQGELFF. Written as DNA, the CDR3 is TGTGCCAGCAGTTTCCTTCAGGGGGAACTGTTTTTT.

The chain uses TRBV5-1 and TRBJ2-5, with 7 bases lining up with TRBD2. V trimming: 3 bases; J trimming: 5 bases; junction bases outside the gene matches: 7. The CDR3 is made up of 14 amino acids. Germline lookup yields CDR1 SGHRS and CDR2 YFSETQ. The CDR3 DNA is TGCGCCAGCAGCTCGGGGAGGGTTCTGGAGACCCAGTACTTC. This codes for CASSSGRVLETQYF.

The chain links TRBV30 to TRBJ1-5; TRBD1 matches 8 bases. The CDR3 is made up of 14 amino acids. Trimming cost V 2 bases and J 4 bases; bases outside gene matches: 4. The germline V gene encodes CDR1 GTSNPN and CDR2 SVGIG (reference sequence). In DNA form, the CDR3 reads TGTGCCTGGAGTTTCGGGACAGGTAATCAGCCCCAGCATTTT. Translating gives CAWSFGTGNQPQHF.

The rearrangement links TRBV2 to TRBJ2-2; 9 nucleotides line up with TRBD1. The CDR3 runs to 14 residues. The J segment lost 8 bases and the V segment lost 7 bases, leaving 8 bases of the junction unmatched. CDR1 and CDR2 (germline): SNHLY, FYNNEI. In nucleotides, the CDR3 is TGTGCCAGCAAGGACAGGGGACCGACTGGGGAGCTGTTTTTT. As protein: CASKDRGPTGELFF.

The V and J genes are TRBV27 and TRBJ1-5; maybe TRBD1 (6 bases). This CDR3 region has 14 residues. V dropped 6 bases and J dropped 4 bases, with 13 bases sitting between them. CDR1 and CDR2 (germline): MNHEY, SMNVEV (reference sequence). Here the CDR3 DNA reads TGTGCCAGCAGGCAGGGGTTCGGAAATCAGCCCCAGCATTTT. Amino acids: CASRQGFGNQPQHF.

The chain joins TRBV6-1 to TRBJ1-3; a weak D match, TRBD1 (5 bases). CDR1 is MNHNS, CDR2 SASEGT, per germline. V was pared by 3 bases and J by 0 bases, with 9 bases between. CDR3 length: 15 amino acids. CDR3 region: CASSEVGASGNTIYF. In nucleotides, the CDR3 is TGTGCCAGCAGTGAGGTAGGGGCCTCTGGAAACACCATATATTTT.

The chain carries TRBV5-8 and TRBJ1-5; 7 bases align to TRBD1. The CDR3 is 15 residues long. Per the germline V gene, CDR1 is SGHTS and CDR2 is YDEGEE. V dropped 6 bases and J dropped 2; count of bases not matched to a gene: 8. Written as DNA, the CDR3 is TGTGCCAGCAACCATAGACAGGGTGGCAATCAGCCCCAGCATTTT. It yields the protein CASNHRQGGNQPQHF.

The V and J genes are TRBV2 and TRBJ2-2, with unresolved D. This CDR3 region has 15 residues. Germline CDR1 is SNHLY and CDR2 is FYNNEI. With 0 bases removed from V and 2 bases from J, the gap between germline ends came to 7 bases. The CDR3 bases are TGTGCCAGCAGTGAAGCGCTCACAAACACCGGGGAGCTGTTTTTT. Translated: CASSEALTNTGELFF.

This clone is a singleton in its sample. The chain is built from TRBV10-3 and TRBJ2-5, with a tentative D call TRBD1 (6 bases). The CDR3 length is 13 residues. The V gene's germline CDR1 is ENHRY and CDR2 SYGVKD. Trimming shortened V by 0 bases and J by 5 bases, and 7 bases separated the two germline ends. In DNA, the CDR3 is TGTGCCATCAGTGAGTCGCAGGGGGAGACCCAGTACTTC. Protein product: CAISESQGETQYF.

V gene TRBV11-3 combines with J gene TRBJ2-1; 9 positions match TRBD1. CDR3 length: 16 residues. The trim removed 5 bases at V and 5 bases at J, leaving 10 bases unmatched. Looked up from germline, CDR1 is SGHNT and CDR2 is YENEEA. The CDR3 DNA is TGTGCCAGCAGCCCGCCCGGGACAGGGTTGAACAATGAGCAGTTCTTC. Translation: CASSPPGTGLNNEQFF.

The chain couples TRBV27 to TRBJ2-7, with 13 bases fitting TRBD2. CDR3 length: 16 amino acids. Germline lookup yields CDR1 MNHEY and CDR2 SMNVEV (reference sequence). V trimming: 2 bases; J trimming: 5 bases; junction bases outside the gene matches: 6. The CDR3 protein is CASSLQTSGRYHEQYF. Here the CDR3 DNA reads TGTGCCAGCAGTTTACAGACTAGCGGGAGGTATCACGAGCAGTACTTC.

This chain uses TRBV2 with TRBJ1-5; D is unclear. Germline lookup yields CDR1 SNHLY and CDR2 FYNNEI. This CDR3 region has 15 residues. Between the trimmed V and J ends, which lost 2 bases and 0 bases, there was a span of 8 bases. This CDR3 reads CASSESTVSNQPQHF. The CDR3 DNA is TGTGCCAGCAGTGAAAGCACAGTTAGCAATCAGCCCCAGCATTTT.